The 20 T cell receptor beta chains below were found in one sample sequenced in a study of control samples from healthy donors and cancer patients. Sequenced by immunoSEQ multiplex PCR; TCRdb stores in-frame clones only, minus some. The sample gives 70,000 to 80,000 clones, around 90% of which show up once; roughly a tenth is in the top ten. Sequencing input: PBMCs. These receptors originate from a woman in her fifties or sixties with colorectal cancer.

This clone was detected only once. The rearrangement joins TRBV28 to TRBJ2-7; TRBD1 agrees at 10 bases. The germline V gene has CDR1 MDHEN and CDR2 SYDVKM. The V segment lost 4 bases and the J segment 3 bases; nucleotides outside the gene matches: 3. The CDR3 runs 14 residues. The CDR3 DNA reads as TGTGCCAGCAGTTCCGGACAGGGGGTCTACGAGCAGTACGTC. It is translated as CASSSGQGVYEQYV.

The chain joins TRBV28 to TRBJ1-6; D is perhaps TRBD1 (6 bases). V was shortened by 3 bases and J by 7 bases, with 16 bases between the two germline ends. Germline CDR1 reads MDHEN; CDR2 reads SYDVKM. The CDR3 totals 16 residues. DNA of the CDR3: TGTGCCAGCAGTTTTCGAGGGGGTGACACAAATTCACCCCTCCACTTT. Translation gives CASSFRGGDTNSPLHF.

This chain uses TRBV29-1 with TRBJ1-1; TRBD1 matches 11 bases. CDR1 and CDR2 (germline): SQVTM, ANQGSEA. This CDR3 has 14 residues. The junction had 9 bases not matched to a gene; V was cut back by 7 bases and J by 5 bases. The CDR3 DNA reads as TGCAGCGCTAGGGTAGGGACAGGGGGGACTGAAGCTTTCTTT. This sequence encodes CSARVGTGGTEAFF.

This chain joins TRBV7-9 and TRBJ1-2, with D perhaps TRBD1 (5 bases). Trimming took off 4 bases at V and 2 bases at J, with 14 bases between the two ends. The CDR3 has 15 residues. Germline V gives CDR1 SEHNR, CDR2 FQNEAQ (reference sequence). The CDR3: CASSSTDSWNYGYTF. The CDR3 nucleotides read TGTGCCAGCAGCTCGACAGACTCCTGGAACTATGGCTACACCTTC.

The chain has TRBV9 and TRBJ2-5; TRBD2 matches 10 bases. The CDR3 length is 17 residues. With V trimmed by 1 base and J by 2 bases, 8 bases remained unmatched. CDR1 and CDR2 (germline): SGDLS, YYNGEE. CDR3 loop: CASSVSSAGGTQETQYF. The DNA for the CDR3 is TGTGCCAGCAGCGTAAGTTCAGCGGGGGGGACTCAAGAGACCCAGTACTTC.

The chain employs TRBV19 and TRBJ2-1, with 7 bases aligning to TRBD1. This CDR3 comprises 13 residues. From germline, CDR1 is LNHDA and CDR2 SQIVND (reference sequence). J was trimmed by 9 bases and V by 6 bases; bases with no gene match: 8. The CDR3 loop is CASRGQLFSEQFF. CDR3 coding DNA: TGTGCCAGTAGGGGACAGTTGTTCAGTGAGCAGTTCTTC.

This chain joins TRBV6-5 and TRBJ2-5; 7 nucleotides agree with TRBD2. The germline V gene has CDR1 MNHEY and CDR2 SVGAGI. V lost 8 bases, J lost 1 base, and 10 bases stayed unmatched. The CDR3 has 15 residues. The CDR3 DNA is TGTGCCAGCGCAATCTTCCTAGCGGTCCAAGAGACCCAGTACTTC. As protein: CASAIFLAVQETQYF.

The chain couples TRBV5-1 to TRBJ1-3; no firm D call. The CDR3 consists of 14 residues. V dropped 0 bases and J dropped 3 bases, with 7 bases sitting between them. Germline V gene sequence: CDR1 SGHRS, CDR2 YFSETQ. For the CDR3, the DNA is TGCGCCAGCAGCTTGGAGCCAGTTGGAAACACCATATATTTT. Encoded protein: CASSLEPVGNTIYF.

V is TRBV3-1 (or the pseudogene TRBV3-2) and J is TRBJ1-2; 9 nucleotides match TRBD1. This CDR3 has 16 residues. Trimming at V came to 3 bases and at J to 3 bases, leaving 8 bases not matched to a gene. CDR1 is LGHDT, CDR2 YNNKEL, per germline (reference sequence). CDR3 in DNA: TGTGCCAGCAGCCAGGACAGGGGTAGTTGGTACTATGGCTACACCTTC. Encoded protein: CASSQDRGSWYYGYTF.

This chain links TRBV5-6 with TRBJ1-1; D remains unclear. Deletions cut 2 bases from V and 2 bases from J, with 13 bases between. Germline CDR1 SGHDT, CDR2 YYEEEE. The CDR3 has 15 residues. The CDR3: CASSFGPLPNTEAFF. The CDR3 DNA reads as TGTGCCAGCAGCTTCGGACCTTTACCTAACACTGAAGCTTTCTTT. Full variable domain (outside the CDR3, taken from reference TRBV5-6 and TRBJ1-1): DAGVTQSPTHLIKTRGQQVTLRCSPKSGHDTVSWYQQALGQGPQFIFQYYEEEERQRGNFPDRFSGHQFPNYSSELNVNALLLGDSALYLCASSFGPLPNTEAFFGQGTRLTVV.

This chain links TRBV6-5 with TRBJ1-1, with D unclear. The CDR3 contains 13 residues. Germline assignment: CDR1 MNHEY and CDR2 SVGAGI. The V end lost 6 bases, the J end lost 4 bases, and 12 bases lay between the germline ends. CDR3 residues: CASSSGSITEAFF. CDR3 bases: TGTGCCAGCAGCTCCGGGAGCATCACTGAAGCTTTCTTT.

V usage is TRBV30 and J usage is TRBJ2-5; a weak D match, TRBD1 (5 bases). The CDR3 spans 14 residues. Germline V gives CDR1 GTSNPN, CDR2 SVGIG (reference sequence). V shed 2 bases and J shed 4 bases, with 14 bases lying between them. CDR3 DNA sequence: TGTGCCTGGAGTTTCCAGGGATCCGGAGAGACCCAGTACTTC. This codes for CAWSFQGSGETQYF. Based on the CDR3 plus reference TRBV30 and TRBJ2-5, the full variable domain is SQTIHQWPATLVQPVGSPLSLECTVEGTSNPNLYWYRQAAGRGLQLLFYSVGIGQISSEVPQNLSASRPQDRQFILSSKKLLLSDSGFYLCAWSFQGSGETQYFGPGTRLLVL.

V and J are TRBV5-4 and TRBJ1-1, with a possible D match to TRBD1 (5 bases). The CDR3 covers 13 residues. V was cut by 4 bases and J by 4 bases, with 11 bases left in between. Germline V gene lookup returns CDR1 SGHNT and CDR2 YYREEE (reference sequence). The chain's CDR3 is CASSGDLGTEAFF. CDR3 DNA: TGTGCCAGCAGCGGGGACTTGGGCACTGAAGCTTTCTTT.

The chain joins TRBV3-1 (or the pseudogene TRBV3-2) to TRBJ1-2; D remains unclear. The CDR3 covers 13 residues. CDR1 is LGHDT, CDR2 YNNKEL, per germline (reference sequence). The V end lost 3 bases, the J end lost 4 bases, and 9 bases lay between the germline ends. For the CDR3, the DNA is TGTGCCAGCAGCCAGGACTTGGGCTATGGCTACACCTTC. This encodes CASSQDLGYGYTF.

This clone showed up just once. This CDR3 is CASSIRQNTIYF. CDR3 nucleotides: TGCGCCAGCAGTATCCGACAGAACACCATATATTTT. The rearrangement links TRBV23-1 to TRBJ1-3; tentatively, D is TRBD1 (5 bases). TRBV23-1 is an ORF, with its function uncertain. This CDR3 spans 12 amino acids. Trimming removed 5 bases at V and 7 bases at J, with 9 bases between.

This CDR3 reads CASSIRSGGVSGETQYF. CDR3 in DNA: TGTGCCAGCAGCATCCGGAGCGGGGGGGTCTCAGGGGAGACCCAGTACTTC. The V and J genes are TRBV3-1 (or the pseudogene TRBV3-2) and TRBJ2-5; 10 bases align to TRBD2. This CDR3 comprises 17 residues. CDR1 is LGHDT and CDR2 is YNNKEL in the germline V gene (reference sequence). V was clipped by 5 bases and J by 5 bases; unmatched bases: 14.

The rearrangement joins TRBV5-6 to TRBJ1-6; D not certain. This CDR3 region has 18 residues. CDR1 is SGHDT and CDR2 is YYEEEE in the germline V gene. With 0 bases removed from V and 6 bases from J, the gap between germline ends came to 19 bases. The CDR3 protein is CASSLESRRAASNSPLHF. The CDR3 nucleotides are TGTGCCAGCAGCTTGGAGTCACGAAGGGCCGCCTCTAATTCACCCCTCCACTTT. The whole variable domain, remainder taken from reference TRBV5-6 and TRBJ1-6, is DAGVTQSPTHLIKTRGQQVTLRCSPKSGHDTVSWYQQALGQGPQFIFQYYEEEERQRGNFPDRFSGHQFPNYSSELNVNALLLGDSALYLCASSLESRRAASNSPLHFGNGTRLTVT.

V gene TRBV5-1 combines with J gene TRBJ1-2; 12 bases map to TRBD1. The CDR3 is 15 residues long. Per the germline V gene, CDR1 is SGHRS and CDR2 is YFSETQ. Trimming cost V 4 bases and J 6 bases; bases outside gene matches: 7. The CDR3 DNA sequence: TGCGCCAGCAGCGAAACCGGGACAGGGGGCGATGGCTACACCTTC. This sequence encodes CASSETGTGGDGYTF.

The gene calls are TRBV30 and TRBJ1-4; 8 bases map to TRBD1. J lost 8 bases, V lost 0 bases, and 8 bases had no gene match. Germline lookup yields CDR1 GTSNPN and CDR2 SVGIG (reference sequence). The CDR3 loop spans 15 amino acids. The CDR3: CAWSVGQGAQEKLFF. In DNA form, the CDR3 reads TGTGCCTGGAGTGTAGGTCAGGGGGCCCAGGAAAAACTGTTTTTT.

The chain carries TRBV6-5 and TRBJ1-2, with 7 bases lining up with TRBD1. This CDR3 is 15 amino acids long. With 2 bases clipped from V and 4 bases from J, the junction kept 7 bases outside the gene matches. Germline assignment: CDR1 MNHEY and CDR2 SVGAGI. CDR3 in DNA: TGTGCCAGCAGTTACCTCCAACAGGGGATCTATGGCTACACCTTC. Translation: CASSYLQQGIYGYTF.